Below, 21 T cell receptor beta chains from the same sample are listed, as sequenced in a study of T-cell reconstitution after alpha-beta-depleted transplantation in children. Preparation of the TCRbeta library involved a method that used unique molecular identifiers. TCRdb processed the PCR reads anew with MiXCR; each CDR3 protein has one entry. The sample has roughly 50,000 distinct CDR3 sequences; less than 55% are singletons. The specimen was PBMCs, mostly from graft donor cells, collected 360 days after TCRalphabeta/CD19-depleted stem cell transplant. Receptor source: a male patient between 5 and 17 years old who had a stem cell transplant for acute lymphoblastic leukemia, so the T cells may come from the graft donor.

The chain carries TRBV11-2 and TRBJ2-5, with a tentative D call TRBD2 (5 bases). V shed 0 bases and J shed 5 bases, with 13 bases lying between them. This CDR3 has 15 residues. Germline CDR1 SGHAT, CDR2 FQNNGV. The CDR3 sequence: CASSLDFSPGETQYF. The CDR3 DNA is TGTGCCAGCAGCTTAGATTTCAGTCCGGGGGAGACCCAGTACTTC.

The CDR3 region is CASRTAGRDGEQFF. The CDR3 DNA reads as TGTGCCAGCAGGACGGCCGGGAGGGATGGTGAGCAGTTCTTC. This chain connects TRBV28 to TRBJ2-1, with TRBD2 identical over 8 bases. V was clipped by 6 bases and J by 9 bases; unmatched bases: 10. The germline V gene encodes CDR1 MDHEN and CDR2 SYDVKM. The CDR3 contains 14 residues.

V and J are TRBV9 and TRBJ1-3; unclear D gene. V shed 4 bases and J shed 7 bases, with 12 bases lying between them. The CDR3 consists of 13 residues. Germline CDR1 reads SGDLS; CDR2 reads YYNGEE. CDR3 protein: CASSSRLYNTIYF. The DNA of the CDR3 is TGTGCCAGCAGCTCCCGACTGTACAACACCATATATTTT.

V usage is TRBV7-9 and J usage is TRBJ2-7; 7 positions match TRBD1. The CDR3 sequence is 17 residues long. The V segment lost 5 bases and the J segment 0 bases; nucleotides outside the gene matches: 13. CDR1 is SEHNR, CDR2 FQNEAQ, per germline (reference sequence). DNA of the CDR3: TGTGCCAGCAGCCCCCGGACAGGTCCCCGGCTCTCCTACGAGCAGTACTTC. It is translated as CASSPRTGPRLSYEQYF.

This clonotype has a handful of counts. V and J are TRBV12-3 or TRBV12-4 and TRBJ2-1, with 7 bases lining up with TRBD1. Trimming removed 8 bases from V and 9 bases from J; junction bases left unmatched: 16. The CDR3 sequence is 15 residues long. For the CDR3, the DNA is TGTGCCAGCTGGTCGACAGGGATTTTTGGGGGTGAGCAGTTCTTC. Its translation: CASWSTGIFGGEQFF.

The chain recombines TRBV4-3 with TRBJ2-7; D is unclear. The V gene's germline CDR1 is LGHNA and CDR2 YSLEER. Trimming shortened V by 1 base and J by 2 bases, and 9 bases separated the two germline ends. This CDR3 is built from 14 residues. CDR3 DNA: TGCGCCAGCAGCCAAGGCCTCCAAGCCTACGAGCAGTACTTC. Amino acids: CASSQGLQAYEQYF.

This clonotype was seen a few times. The rearrangement uses TRBV25-1 and TRBJ1-6, with D possibly TRBD1 on 5 matching bases. Germline lookup yields CDR1 MGHDK and CDR2 SYGVNS. V was pared by 8 bases and J by 10 bases, with 21 bases between. The length of the CDR3 is 15 residues. The CDR3 loop reads CASSPPGEVWSPLHF. For the CDR3, the DNA is TGTGCCAGCTCTCCTCCGGGGGAGGTTTGGTCACCCCTCCACTTT.

V gene TRBV5-1 combines with J gene TRBJ1-2; D might be TRBD1 (6 bases). Between the trimmed V and J ends, which lost 3 bases and 3 bases, there was a span of 12 bases. This CDR3 contains 14 residues. Germline values: CDR1 SGHRS, CDR2 YFSETQ. CDR3: CASSSARGDYGYTF. The CDR3 region has the DNA TGCGCCAGCAGCTCCGCCAGGGGAGACTATGGCTACACCTTC.

This chain's CDR3 is CASVEDSTYNEQFF. Here the CDR3 DNA reads TGCGCCAGCGTGGAAGACTCAACCTACAATGAGCAGTTCTTC. V usage is TRBV5-1 and J usage is TRBJ2-1, with D uncertain. V lost 7 bases, J lost 2 bases, and 13 bases lay in between. The germline V gene encodes CDR1 SGHRS and CDR2 YFSETQ. CDR3 length: 14 amino acids.

DNA of the CDR3: TGTGCCAGCAGTTCCGGAGGGTGGGAGTACACCGGGGAGCTGTTTTTT. Its protein is CASSSGGWEYTGELFF. The chain recombines TRBV12-3 or TRBV12-4 with TRBJ2-2; possible D gene TRBD2, 6 bases. The ends were cut back, 4 bases at V and 3 bases at J, with 15 bases in the middle. The CDR3 is made up of 16 amino acids.

This clonotype was counted ten times or more. The V and J genes are TRBV5-6 and TRBJ2-7; 12 positions match TRBD2. V lost 6 bases to trimming and J lost 4 bases; unmatched junction nucleotides: 11. Looked up from germline, CDR1 is SGHDT and CDR2 is YYEEEE. CDR3 size: 16 residues. The DNA of the CDR3 is TGTGCCAGCACCAACCTAGGACTAGCGGGGCCGTACGAGCAGTACTTC. This codes for CASTNLGLAGPYEQYF.

The chain uses TRBV12-3 or TRBV12-4 and TRBJ2-1; D not certain. The CDR3 is 16 residues long. Trimming left V 4 bases short and J 3 bases short, with 16 bases between. The CDR3 sequence is CASSSLGFVHYNEQFF. The CDR3 DNA reads TGTGCCAGCAGTTCCCTAGGGTTTGTTCACTACAATGAGCAGTTCTTC.

V and J are TRBV5-5 and TRBJ2-2; 8 positions match TRBD1. The CDR3 runs to 18 residues. Germline V lookup: CDR1 SGHKS, CDR2 YYEKEE (reference sequence). Trimming at V came to 4 bases and at J to 0 bases, leaving 11 bases not matched to a gene. The chain's CDR3 is CASSRGPGGAPNTGELFF. The CDR3 region has the DNA TGTGCCAGCAGCAGAGGTCCAGGGGGCGCCCCGAACACCGGGGAGCTGTTTTTT.

The rearrangement uses TRBV12-3 or TRBV12-4 and TRBJ2-5; D may be TRBD1 (6 bases). This CDR3 contains 13 residues. V was trimmed by 4 bases and J by 5 bases, leaving 11 bases between them. CDR3 sequence reads: CASSSRGRETQYF. For the CDR3, the DNA is TGTGCCAGCAGTTCCAGGGGACGGGAGACCCAGTACTTC.

CDR3 nucleotides: TGTGCCAGCAGCTTACACCCCGGGACTAGAGAGGGCAATGAGCAGTTCTTC. Translation: CASSLHPGTREGNEQFF. The J gene is TRBJ2-1, the V gene TRBV11-2; 8 bases are shared with TRBD2. The CDR3 consists of 17 residues. The V gene end was trimmed by 2 bases and the J gene end by 6 bases; junction bases not matched to a gene: 12. Germline V gene data show CDR1 as SGHAT and CDR2 as FQNNGV.

The J gene is TRBJ1-5, the V gene TRBV7-8; D perhaps matches TRBD1 (6 bases). This CDR3 is 15 amino acids long. Germline values: CDR1 SGHVS, CDR2 FQNEAQ. V gave up 1 base and J gave up 2 bases, with 9 bases separating them. The CDR3 region is CASSLETGRNQPQHF. The CDR3 bases are TGTGCCAGCAGCTTAGAGACAGGACGCAATCAGCCCCAGCATTTT.

The genes are TRBV28 and TRBJ2-7, with 7 positions matching TRBD2. Germline-derived CDR1 and CDR2 are MDHEN and SYDVKM. This CDR3 comprises 15 residues. The V gene end was trimmed by 6 bases and the J gene end by 0 bases; junction bases not matched to a gene: 8. The CDR3 protein is CASRGGSSGSYEQYF. As DNA, the CDR3 is TGTGCCAGCAGGGGAGGCTCTAGCGGCTCCTACGAGCAGTACTTC.

This clonotype was observed a handful of times. The rearrangement links TRBV7-6 to TRBJ1-1; tentative D call: TRBD1 (5 bases). Germline V lookup: CDR1 SGHVS, CDR2 FNYEAQ. The length of the CDR3 is 15 residues. Trimming cost V 0 bases and J 3 bases, with 11 bases left between them. In DNA form, the CDR3 reads TGTGCCAGCAGCTTAGCTTTGGGGGGATACACTGAAGCTTTCTTT. This sequence encodes CASSLALGGYTEAFF.

This chain connects TRBV12-3 or TRBV12-4 to TRBJ1-5; D may be TRBD1 (5 bases). The V end lost 3 bases, the J end lost 5 bases, and 17 bases lay between the germline ends. This CDR3 has 16 residues. The CDR3 nucleotides are TGTGCCAGCAGTTTTCTGGGGCGAAGACCTTATCAGCCCCAGCATTTT. Its translation: CASSFLGRRPYQPQHF.

The CDR3 reads CASSFPGRTQYF. CDR3 sequence (DNA): TGCGCCAGCAGTTTCCCGGGACGGACGCAGTATTTT. V and J are TRBV5-1 and TRBJ2-3; D may be TRBD1 or TRBD2 (5 bases each). Per germline, CDR1 SGHRS and CDR2 YFSETQ. The CDR3 is 12 amino acids. Deletions cut 5 bases from V and 9 bases from J, with 13 bases between.

As for this clonotype: At one end, the junction sequence differs from germline, possibly due to a read error. The chain has TRBV9 and TRBJ1-1, with a weak D call TRBD1 (5 bases). The CDR3 loop spans 12 amino acids. Germline V gene sequence: CDR1 SGDLS, CDR2 YYNGEE. The CDR3 is CASSAGGAEAFF. CDR3 sequence (DNA): TGTGCCAGCAGCGCGGGAGGGGCTGAGGCTTTCTTT.